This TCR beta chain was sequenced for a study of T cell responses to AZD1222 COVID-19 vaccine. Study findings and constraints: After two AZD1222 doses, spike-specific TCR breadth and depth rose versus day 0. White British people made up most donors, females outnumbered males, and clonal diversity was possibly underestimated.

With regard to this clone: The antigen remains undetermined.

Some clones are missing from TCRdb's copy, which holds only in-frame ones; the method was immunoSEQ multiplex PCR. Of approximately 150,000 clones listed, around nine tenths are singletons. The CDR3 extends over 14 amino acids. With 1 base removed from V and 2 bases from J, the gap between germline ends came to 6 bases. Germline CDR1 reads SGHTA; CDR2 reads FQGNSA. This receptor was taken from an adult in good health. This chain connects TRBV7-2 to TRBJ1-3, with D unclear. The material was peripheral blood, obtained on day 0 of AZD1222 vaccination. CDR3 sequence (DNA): TGTGCCAGCAGCTTAGAGGCAGCTGGAAACACCATATATTTT. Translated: CASSLEAAGNTIYF.